Following are 14 T cell receptor beta chains from one sample sequenced in a study of blood T cell repertoires in COVID-19. TCRdb's table, derived via immunoSEQ multiplex PCR, lists solely in-frame clones and lacks some. The sample holds some 140,000 clones, about 90% seen once. The sequenced sample consisted of peripheral blood. Source of these receptors: a man aged 45 to 65 with acute or convalescent COVID-19.

CDR3 nucleotides: TGTGCCAGCAGTTCCTATCGGGGGACAGTCATGAACACTGAAGCTTTCTTT. This translates into CASSSYRGTVMNTEAFF. The chain carries TRBV27 and TRBJ1-1; TRBD1 aligns across 7 bases. V was pared by 4 bases and J by 0 bases, with 11 bases of the junction left unmatched. This CDR3 comprises 17 residues. In germline, CDR1 is MNHEY, CDR2 SMNVEV (reference sequence).

The V call is TRBV2, the J call TRBJ2-3; 9 bases line up with TRBD2. J was trimmed by 3 bases and V by 9 bases; bases with no gene match: 13. The CDR3 extends over 16 amino acids. Per germline, CDR1 SNHLY and CDR2 FYNNEI. The CDR3 nucleotides are TGTGCCAGTAAAACCGGGACTAGCTACACTACAGATACGCAGTATTTT. It is translated as CASKTGTSYTTDTQYF. Based on the CDR3 plus reference TRBV2 and TRBJ2-3, the full variable domain is EPEVTQTPSHQVTQMGQEVILRCVPISNHLYFYWYRQILGQKVEFLVSFYNNEISEKSEIFDDQFSVERPDGSNFTLKIRSTKLEDSAMYFCASKTGTSYTTDTQYFGPGTRLTVL.

The chain links TRBV6-1 to TRBJ1-2, with 9 bases that match TRBD1. The CDR3 consists of 14 residues. Germline V gene data show CDR1 as MNHNS and CDR2 as SASEGT. After removal of 2 bases from V and 7 bases from J, the junction contained 5 bases not matched to a gene. The CDR3 DNA sequence: TGTGCCAGCAGTGAAAGGGACAGGGCGGGTGGCTACACCTTC. This translates into CASSERDRAGGYTF.

J is TRBJ1-3 and V is TRBV19; D unresolved. CDR1 is LNHDA, CDR2 SQIVND, per germline (reference sequence). The ends were cut back, 9 bases at V and 2 bases at J, with 14 bases in the middle. The CDR3 has 14 amino acids. CDR3 sequence reads: CASFTGAAGNTIYF. CDR3 nucleotide sequence: TGTGCCAGCTTCACGGGAGCGGCTGGAAACACCATATATTTT.

For the CDR3, the DNA is TGTGCCAGCAGCACAACCGGGACACTGGGGCCCGGGGAGCTGTTTTTT. Its translation is CASSTTGTLGPGELFF. The chain links TRBV27 to TRBJ2-2; a possible D gene is TRBD1 (6 bases). Between the trimmed V and J ends, which lost 6 bases and 6 bases, there was a span of 20 bases. The CDR3 runs to 16 residues. Germline CDR1 and CDR2: MNHEY and SMNVEV (reference sequence).

This chain connects TRBV30 to TRBJ2-1; TRBD2 agrees at 7 bases. This CDR3 comprises 15 residues. The germline gives CDR1 GTSNPN, CDR2 SVGIG (reference sequence). The V and J ends lost 0 bases and 5 bases, in that order; junction bases with no gene match: 7. The CDR3 DNA follows: TGTGCCTGGAGTGTAGAGCGGGGCAACGACAATGAGCAGTTCTTC. Translating gives CAWSVERGNDNEQFF.

In its sample, this clone was seen once. V usage is TRBV28 and J usage is TRBJ1-2; 10 bases map to TRBD1. Per germline, CDR1 MDHEN and CDR2 SYDVKM. The CDR3 is made up of 17 amino acids. Unmatched junction bases numbered 10, after V lost 2 bases and J lost 4 bases. In DNA, the CDR3 is TGTGCCAGCAGTTTACAACTGACAGGGGGCCACGGCTATGGCTACACCTTC. Translation gives CASSLQLTGGHGYGYTF.

The chain couples TRBV24-1 to TRBJ2-3; 10 bases match TRBD2. CDR3 length: 15 amino acids. The germline CDR1 and CDR2 sequences are KGHDR and SFDVKD. The ends lost 3 bases at V and 5 bases at J; junction bases unmatched: 4. The chain's CDR3 is CATSDSGRGGDTQYF. CDR3 coding DNA: TGTGCCACCAGTGATAGCGGGAGGGGGGGAGATACGCAGTATTTT.

CDR3 coding DNA: TGTGCCAGCAGCTTAGGGCTAGCGGGAGGGCAAGAGACCCAGTACTTC. It yields the protein CASSLGLAGGQETQYF. J is TRBJ2-5 and V is TRBV11-2; 12 bases match TRBD2. The germline gives CDR1 SGHAT, CDR2 FQNNGV. V lost 1 base to trimming and J lost 2 bases; unmatched junction nucleotides: 2. The CDR3 consists of 16 residues.

This clone was picked up a small number of times. CDR3 sequence: CASSQGTSGLGYEQFF. Here the CDR3 DNA reads TGTGCCAGCAGCCAAGGGACTAGCGGCCTGGGCTATGAGCAGTTCTTC. This chain uses TRBV3-1 (or the pseudogene TRBV3-2) with TRBJ2-1; 10 nucleotides align to TRBD2. The CDR3 length is 16 residues. V was pared by 1 base and J by 8 bases, with 8 bases of the junction left unmatched. Germline assignment: CDR1 LGHDT and CDR2 YNNKEL (reference sequence).

The chain combines TRBV7-9 with TRBJ1-1; a possible D gene is TRBD1 (6 bases). The CDR3 is 12 residues long. CDR1 is SEHNR and CDR2 is FQNEAQ in the germline V gene (reference sequence). V lost 5 bases to trimming and J lost 6 bases, with 10 bases between them. The CDR3 sequence: CASSQGSSEAFF. CDR3 DNA: TGTGCCAGCAGCCAGGGGAGTTCTGAAGCTTTCTTT.

This chain links TRBV7-9 with TRBJ1-4; 7 nucleotides line up with TRBD1. Germline V gives CDR1 SEHNR, CDR2 FQNEAQ (reference sequence). The CDR3 consists of 14 residues. The J segment lost 6 bases and the V segment lost 7 bases, leaving 8 bases of the junction unmatched. The DNA of the CDR3 is TGTGCCAGCACCCTTACAGGGGCCGATGAAAAACTGTTTTTT. Residues: CASTLTGADEKLFF.

J is TRBJ1-1 and V is TRBV29-1; 7 bases agree with TRBD1. The CDR3 length is 19 residues. The V segment lost 1 base and the J segment 3 bases; nucleotides outside the gene matches: 20. Germline V CDR1 and CDR2: SQVTM, ANQGSEA. This CDR3 is CSVEARGRQGEVWYTEAFF. The CDR3 DNA is TGCAGCGTTGAAGCCCGAGGCAGGCAGGGGGAAGTTTGGTACACTGAAGCTTTCTTT.

This chain joins TRBV5-1 and TRBJ2-7, with D perhaps matching TRBD2 (8 bases). Germline V gene sequence: CDR1 SGHRS, CDR2 YFSETQ. V was trimmed by 4 bases and J by 3 bases, leaving 29 bases between them. CDR3 length: 19 residues. CDR3 sequence: CASSGVQGKPGLGYYEQYF. The CDR3, as DNA: TGCGCCAGCAGCGGAGTACAGGGGAAACCGGGACTAGGATACTACGAGCAGTACTTC.